The 32 T cell receptor beta chains presented below share a single source sample, sequenced in a study of identical twins. Each CDR3 protein is one row after TCRdb ran MiXCR on the 5' RACE reads. The sample consists of 400,000 to 600,000 distinct CDR3 sequences, about 20% of them appearing once. In addition, the sample was reused for a study of yellow fever vaccine responses in identical twins.

The sample comprised CD4+ T cells sorted from blood. The receptors were sampled from a woman between 18 and 29 years old in good health.

V is TRBV2 and J is TRBJ2-4; no clear D gene. The CDR3 extends over 13 amino acids. Germline CDR1 reads SNHLY; CDR2 reads FYNNEI. Trimming stripped 8 bases from V and 7 bases from J, with 15 bases between. As DNA, the CDR3 is TGTGCCAGCGTACCGTTGGAGAGGAACATTCAGTACTTC. Protein sequence: CASVPLERNIQYF.

To note about this clonotype: Its ends do not fully match the called genes, so a read error is possible. The rearrangement links TRBV5-1 to TRBJ2-3, with 11 positions matching TRBD2. The CDR3 has 15 residues. Germline CDR1 is SGHRS and CDR2 is YFSETQ. CDR3 sequence: CASSLAGGPTDTQYF. The DNA for the CDR3 is TGTGCCAGCAGCTTAGCGGGGGGGCCCACAGATACGCAGTATTTT.

This chain joins TRBV3-1 and TRBJ2-7; 9 nucleotides match TRBD2. This CDR3 has 15 residues. The junction had 4 bases not matched to a gene; V was cut back by 1 base and J by 3 bases. The V gene's germline CDR1 is LGHDT and CDR2 YNNKEL (reference sequence). CDR3 bases: TGTGCCAGCAGCCAAGCTAGCGGGGCCAACTACGAGCAGTACTTC. Translated: CASSQASGANYEQYF.

This chain links TRBV7-3 with TRBJ2-5; the D call may be TRBD1 or TRBD2 (5 bases each). The length of the CDR3 is 15 residues. Trimming cost V 0 bases and J 5 bases, with 13 bases left between them. Germline V gene lookup returns CDR1 SGHTA and CDR2 FQGTGA. The DNA for the CDR3 is TGTGCCAGCAGCTTAACCGGGGCCCCAGGGGAGACCCAGTACTTC. This sequence encodes CASSLTGAPGETQYF.

V and J are TRBV11-2 and TRBJ2-5; 10 nucleotides align to TRBD2. Unmatched junction bases numbered 2, after V lost 0 bases and J lost 4 bases. The CDR3 is 15 amino acids. Germline V CDR1 and CDR2: SGHAT, FQNNGV. CDR3 region: CASSLDRLAGETQYF. The CDR3 DNA is TGTGCCAGCAGCTTAGATCGACTAGCGGGAGAGACCCAGTACTTC.

This clonotype has only a few counts. The chain carries TRBV5-1 and TRBJ1-4; 7 bases map to TRBD1. This CDR3 is built from 15 residues. Germline V CDR1 and CDR2: SGHRS, YFSETQ. V shed 3 bases and J 4 bases; nucleotides not matched to a gene: 6. The CDR3 loop reads CASSSLGQHNEKLFF. The CDR3 nucleotides are TGCGCCAGCAGCTCCTTGGGACAGCATAATGAAAAACTGTTTTTT.

This clonotype has a handful of counts. The chain combines TRBV7-9 with TRBJ2-1, with 8 positions matching TRBD2. Germline trimming cut 4 bases from V and 3 bases from J; bases unmatched to any gene: 8. There are 16 residues in the CDR3. Germline-derived CDR1 and CDR2 are SEHNR and FQNEAQ (reference sequence). CDR3: CASSSTLAGLYNEQFF. The CDR3 coding sequence is TGTGCCAGCAGCTCAACCTTAGCGGGACTCTACAATGAGCAGTTCTTC. Full variable domain (remainder filled in from reference TRBV7-9 and TRBJ2-1): DTGVSQNPRHKITKRGQNVTFRCDPISEHNRLYWYRQTLGQGPEFLTYFQNEAQLEKSRLLSDRFSAERPKGSFSTLEIQRTEQGDSAMYLCASSSTLAGLYNEQFFGPGTRLTVL.

The chain uses TRBV12-3 or TRBV12-4 and TRBJ2-3, with 10 bases matching TRBD2. This CDR3 is 19 amino acids long. The ends lost 1 base at V and 2 bases at J; junction bases unmatched: 12. The CDR3 spells CASSLGTSGTRINTDTQYF. The CDR3 nucleotides read TGTGCCAGCAGTTTAGGGACTAGCGGAACCAGAATTAACACAGATACGCAGTATTTT.

This clonotype was seen a few times. The rearrangement links TRBV24-1 to TRBJ1-1; TRBD1 is a possible D gene (5 bases). With 2 bases removed from V and 4 bases from J, the gap between germline ends came to 13 bases. Germline V gene sequence: CDR1 KGHDR, CDR2 SFDVKD. The CDR3 is 15 amino acids. In nucleotides, the CDR3 is TGTGCCACCAGTGATTCCCAGGGTGGTGGCACTGAAGCTTTCTTT. Its translation is CATSDSQGGGTEAFF.

This clonotype was found many times. The chain combines TRBV24-1 with TRBJ2-7; 8 positions agree with TRBD2. The germline CDR1 and CDR2 sequences are KGHDR and SFDVKD. The CDR3 is 18 amino acids. J gave up 4 bases and V 5 bases, and 18 bases lay outside the gene matches. CDR3 DNA: TGTGCCACCAGTGGAGAGATCGGACTAGCATATGGGGCTTACGAGCAGTACTTC. Its translation is CATSGEIGLAYGAYEQYF.

The rearrangement links TRBV11-2 to TRBJ2-2; either TRBD1 or TRBD2 may supply D (5 bases each). Trimming stripped 10 bases from V and 2 bases from J, with 14 bases between. CDR1 SGHAT and CDR2 FQNNGV come from the germline V gene. This CDR3 contains 14 residues. The chain's CDR3 is CATRRGANTGELFF. As DNA, the CDR3 is TGTGCCACAAGACGGGGCGCAAACACCGGGGAGCTGTTTTTT.

In this sample, this clonotype turned up a few times. This sequence joins TRBV24-1 and TRBJ2-1; 12 nucleotides align to TRBD1. V lost 3 bases to trimming and J lost 1 base; unmatched junction nucleotides: 6. CDR1 KGHDR and CDR2 SFDVKD come from the germline V gene. CDR3 size: 18 residues. DNA of the CDR3: TGTGCCACCAGTGATCCACCGGGACAGGGGGCGTCCTACAATGAGCAGTTCTTC. Translating gives CATSDPPGQGASYNEQFF.

This clonotype occurred a few times. Mismatch with germline at one junction end may stem from a read error. The gene calls are TRBV12-3 or TRBV12-4 and TRBJ2-1, with TRBD1 identical over 7 bases. This CDR3 comprises 14 residues. CDR3 protein: CASRLGGSHNEQFF. DNA of the CDR3: TGTGCCAGCAGATTAGGGGGCTCGCACAATGAGCAGTTCTTC.

This clonotype was observed a handful of times. The V call is TRBV28, the J call TRBJ2-7; TRBD1 might be the D (6 bases). CDR1 and CDR2 from the germline V gene are MDHEN and SYDVKM. This CDR3 comprises 15 residues. With 5 bases removed from V and 1 base from J, the gap between germline ends came to 15 bases. This chain's CDR3 is CASSGRDIASYEQYV. CDR3 nucleotide sequence: TGTGCCAGCAGTGGCCGGGACATAGCTTCCTACGAGCAGTACGTC.

This clonotype has at least ten counts. The V gene is TRBV28, the J gene TRBJ2-5, with TRBD2 identical over 8 bases. Looked up from germline, CDR1 is MDHEN and CDR2 is SYDVKM. This CDR3 is 16 amino acids long. Trimming at V came to 5 bases and at J to 4 bases, leaving 12 bases not matched to a gene. The CDR3 protein is CASSLLTRAGGETQYF. The DNA of the CDR3 is TGTGCCAGCAGTCTCCTGACTAGGGCGGGAGGAGAGACCCAGTACTTC.

The CDR3 spells CASNHRQAKTGELFF. The CDR3 DNA reads as TGTGCCAGCAACCACCGACAGGCTAAGACCGGGGAGCTGTTTTTT. The chain joins TRBV6-2 or TRBV6-3 to TRBJ2-2; tentative D call: TRBD1 (6 bases). Deletions cut 7 bases from V and 5 bases from J, with 17 bases between. Germline assignment: CDR1 MNHEY and CDR2 SVGEGT. The CDR3 length is 15 residues.

The rearrangement joins TRBV12-3 or TRBV12-4 to TRBJ2-4; 7 bases agree with TRBD2. This CDR3 region has 16 residues. J was trimmed by 6 bases and V by 4 bases; bases with no gene match: 12. CDR3: CASSSGLNGRLNIQYF. Here the CDR3 DNA reads TGTGCCAGCAGTTCGGGACTGAACGGGAGGTTAAACATTCAGTACTTC.

The rearrangement uses TRBV3-1 and TRBJ2-1; perhaps TRBD1 as D (5 bases). Trimming removed 4 bases at V and 2 bases at J, with 12 bases between. This CDR3 comprises 15 residues. Germline lookup yields CDR1 LGHDT and CDR2 YNNKEL (reference sequence). The CDR3 here is CASSPSIGAYNEQFF. CDR3 nucleotide sequence: TGTGCCAGCAGCCCATCTATAGGGGCCTACAATGAGCAGTTCTTC.

This rearrangement joins TRBV18 to TRBJ2-3; D is unresolved. The CDR3 length is 14 residues. Trimming left V 0 bases short and J 4 bases short, with 8 bases between. Germline loops: CDR1 KGHSH, CDR2 LQKENI. CDR3 nucleotide sequence: TGTGCCAGCTCACCACCGGTAATTCCAGATACGCAGTATTTT. Its translation: CASSPPVIPDTQYF.

The chain uses TRBV6-1 and TRBJ2-7; D might be TRBD2 (5 bases). Germline CDR1 MNHNS, CDR2 SASEGT. The CDR3 is 14 amino acids. Trimming took off 7 bases at V and 4 bases at J, with 17 bases between the two ends. CDR3 amino acids: CASTTSRPGYEQYF. In nucleotides, the CDR3 is TGTGCCAGCACCACGAGTAGGCCGGGGTACGAGCAGTACTTC.

This clonotype was found a few times. The genes are TRBV10-3 and TRBJ2-1; 13 positions agree with TRBD2. The CDR3 is 14 amino acids. Germline values: CDR1 ENHRY, CDR2 SYGVKD. J gave up 4 bases and V 6 bases, and 0 bases lay outside the gene matches. As DNA, the CDR3 is TGTGCCATCAGGGGACTAGCGGGATACAATGAGCAGTTCTTC. Its translation: CAIRGLAGYNEQFF.

Only a few counts were recorded for this clonotype. This chain connects TRBV12-3 or TRBV12-4 to TRBJ2-1, with D possibly matching TRBD1 (6 bases). The CDR3 contains 15 residues. V was clipped by 6 bases and J by 6 bases, with 18 bases between them. The CDR3 nucleotides read TGTGCCAGCAGCCCCTCCGGGACACCGACCAATGAGCAGTTCTTC. It specifies CASSPSGTPTNEQFF.

The chain uses TRBV3-1 and TRBJ2-1; 8 positions agree with TRBD2. Germline assignment: CDR1 LGHDT and CDR2 YNNKEL (reference sequence). The CDR3 loop spans 16 amino acids. Trimming cost V 4 bases and J 0 bases; bases outside gene matches: 5. CDR3 sequence (DNA): TGTGCCAGCAGCCCAGAGGCGGGGGGCTCCTACAATGAGCAGTTCTTC. This encodes CASSPEAGGSYNEQFF.

CDR3 amino acids: CASSLGMVAGGPTGNEQFF. The CDR3 nucleotides are TGTGCCAGCAGCTTAGGGATGGTAGCGGGGGGGCCGACGGGGAATGAGCAGTTCTTC. The chain employs TRBV11-1 and TRBJ2-1; 11 bases align to TRBD2. Germline V gene lookup returns CDR1 SGHAT and CDR2 FQDESV (reference sequence). V was clipped by 1 base and J by 7 bases; unmatched bases: 15. There are 19 residues in the CDR3.

The CDR3 region has the DNA TGCAGCGTTGAAGATCGGGGTAGCGGGTACTACAATGAGCAGTTCTTC. As protein: CSVEDRGSGYYNEQFF. The J gene is TRBJ2-1, the V gene TRBV29-1; 7 bases are a match to TRBD2. V shed 0 bases and J 3 bases; nucleotides not matched to a gene: 8. From germline, CDR1 is SQVTM and CDR2 ANQGSEA. The CDR3 is 16 residues long.

V usage is TRBV5-8 and J usage is TRBJ2-7; D is undetermined. Looked up from germline, CDR1 is SGHTS and CDR2 is YDEGEE. V was shortened by 4 bases and J by 6 bases, with 17 bases between the two germline ends. The CDR3 contains 14 residues. In nucleotides, the CDR3 is TGTGCCAGCAGCGTGGGTCCTACGAAGGGCGAGCAGTACTTC. It yields the protein CASSVGPTKGEQYF.

This clonotype came up many times. The chain combines TRBV5-6 with TRBJ2-3, with no clear D. Per the germline V gene, CDR1 is SGHDT and CDR2 is YYEEEE. V was trimmed by 4 bases and J by 4 bases, leaving 10 bases between them. The CDR3 covers 13 residues. CDR3 nucleotides: TGTGCCAGCAGCCCCTGGCCGGCAGATACGCAGTATTTT. It yields the protein CASSPWPADTQYF.

This clonotype was counted a few times. V gene TRBV6-1 combines with J gene TRBJ1-5, with D maybe TRBD1 (5 bases). CDR1 is MNHNS and CDR2 is SASEGT in the germline V gene. This CDR3 has 15 amino acids. V lost 8 bases to trimming and J lost 0 bases, with 14 bases between them. CDR3 loop: CASSRAADSNQPQHF. The CDR3 DNA reads TGTGCCAGCTCCAGGGCAGCCGATAGCAATCAGCCCCAGCATTTT.

In its sample, this clonotype was seen many times. V is TRBV5-6 and J is TRBJ2-3; D might be TRBD2 (6 bases). Trimming removed 2 bases from V and 6 bases from J, with 16 bases in between. The CDR3 is made up of 15 amino acids. In germline, CDR1 is SGHDT, CDR2 YYEEEE. The CDR3 DNA reads TGTGCCAGCAGCTTCCTGCGGATAGGAGGGGATACGCAGTATTTT. It is translated as CASSFLRIGGDTQYF.

The table lists this clonotype with a few counts. The rearrangement links TRBV3-1 to TRBJ2-7; D gene unclear. Germline V gene sequence: CDR1 LGHDT, CDR2 YNNKEL (reference sequence). V lost 7 bases, J lost 5 bases, and 15 bases lay in between. This CDR3 is built from 13 residues. CDR3 residues: CASNRGSSNEQYF. In nucleotides, the CDR3 is TGTGCCAGCAATCGAGGATCTTCCAACGAGCAGTACTTC.

V is TRBV14 and J is TRBJ2-7; no firm D call. V gave up 1 base and J gave up 6 bases, with 10 bases separating them. Germline V lookup: CDR1 SGHDN, CDR2 FVKESK. The CDR3 is 13 residues long. The CDR3 here is CASSQGRWGEQYV. The CDR3 DNA is TGTGCCAGCAGCCAAGGTCGATGGGGCGAGCAGTACGTC.

CDR3 in amino acids: CATSRDVQETQYF. CDR3 DNA sequence: TGTGCCACCAGCAGAGACGTCCAAGAGACCCAGTACTTC. The genes are TRBV15 and TRBJ2-5, with D unclear. This CDR3 has 13 amino acids. Germline V gene data show CDR1 as LNHNV and CDR2 as YYDKDF (reference sequence). The V gene lost 0 bases and the J gene lost 1 base, with 3 bases spanning the gap.